The 31 T cell receptor beta chains below come from one sample, sequenced in a study of cytomegalovirus exposure and HLA in healthy donors. The protocol was immunoSEQ multiplex PCR, while the TCRdb copy is restricted to in-frame clones and leaves out a portion. The table has under 200,000 clones, 65% to 90% seen once. Specimen: PBMCs. Receptor source: a woman between 18 and 29 years old in good health and CMV-seronegative.

The V gene is TRBV5-6, the J gene TRBJ2-4, with D tentatively TRBD2 (5 bases). This CDR3 has 14 amino acids. The V gene lost 4 bases and the J gene lost 5 bases, with 13 bases spanning the gap. The V gene's germline CDR1 is SGHDT and CDR2 YYEEEE. Here the CDR3 reads CASSPRTPQNIQYF. The CDR3 coding sequence is TGTGCCAGCAGCCCCCGGACTCCGCAAAACATTCAGTACTTC.

This chain links TRBV30 with TRBJ1-2; D not certain. Trimming shortened V by 0 bases and J by 1 base, and 12 bases separated the two germline ends. Germline lookup yields CDR1 GTSNPN and CDR2 SVGIG (reference sequence). The CDR3 consists of 15 residues. CDR3 residues: CAWSVQQNLNYGYTF. The CDR3 coding sequence is TGTGCCTGGAGTGTACAACAGAATCTTAACTATGGCTACACCTTC. The complete variable domain, with remaining parts taken from reference TRBV30 and TRBJ1-2, reads SQTIHQWPATLVQPVGSPLSLECTVEGTSNPNLYWYRQAAGRGLQLLFYSVGIGQISSEVPQNLSASRPQDRQFILSSKKLLLSDSGFYLCAWSVQQNLNYGYTFGSGTRLTVV.

On this clone itself: The junction does not match germline at one end; this may be a read error. This rearrangement joins TRBV19 to TRBJ1-1; 8 bases fit TRBD1. The germline gives CDR1 LNHDA, CDR2 SQIVND (reference sequence). The CDR3 extends over 17 amino acids. Here the CDR3 reads CANSMVSGGTGNTEAFF. CDR3 bases: TGTGCCAATAGTATGGTTTCGGGTGGGACAGGGAACACTGAAGCTTTCTTT.

This chain joins TRBV4-1 and TRBJ2-7; D not resolved. V was cut by 4 bases and J by 3 bases, with 13 bases left in between. The CDR3 consists of 14 residues. Looked up from germline, CDR1 is MGHRA and CDR2 is YSYEKL. The CDR3 spells CASSPTTNDYEQYF. As DNA, the CDR3 is TGCGCCAGCAGCCCCACCACAAACGACTACGAGCAGTACTTC.

This sequence joins TRBV7-8 and TRBJ1-2; 8 nucleotides align to TRBD1. This CDR3 is 14 amino acids long. V gave up 7 bases and J gave up 8 bases; unmatched junction bases: 12. CDR1 SGHVS and CDR2 FQNEAQ come from the germline V gene. Here the CDR3 DNA reads TGTGCCAGCAACCCGGGGCAGGGGGCGGGAGGCTACACCTTC. Translating gives CASNPGQGAGGYTF.

The chain uses TRBV2 and TRBJ1-5, with TRBD1 identical over 12 bases. This CDR3 region has 16 residues. V was clipped by 6 bases and J by 7 bases; unmatched bases: 10. Germline V gives CDR1 SNHLY, CDR2 FYNNEI. The CDR3 DNA reads as TGTGCCAGCAGATCCTCCGGGACAGGGGGCGCGCAGCCCCAGCATTTT. This gives the protein CASRSSGTGGAQPQHF.

This clone was detected only once. The chain recombines TRBV9 with TRBJ1-4, with 7 bases fitting TRBD1. After removal of 4 bases from V and 7 bases from J, the junction contained 10 bases not matched to a gene. Germline loops: CDR1 SGDLS, CDR2 YYNGEE. The CDR3 contains 15 residues. CDR3 loop: CASSTRQGGGEKLFF. In nucleotides, the CDR3 is TGTGCCAGCAGCACGCGACAGGGCGGAGGTGAAAAACTGTTTTTT.

This sequence joins TRBV2 and TRBJ2-5; 7 bases are shared with TRBD2. The V and J ends lost 4 bases and 5 bases, in that order; junction bases with no gene match: 10. The CDR3 runs 15 residues. Germline V lookup: CDR1 SNHLY, CDR2 FYNNEI. The CDR3 DNA reads as TGTGCCAGCAGTGGGGAACAGACTAGCTTGGAGACCCAGTACTTC. Protein: CASSGEQTSLETQYF. Full variable domain (rest looked up from reference TRBV2 and TRBJ2-5): EPEVTQTPSHQVTQMGQEVILRCVPISNHLYFYWYRQILGQKVEFLVSFYNNEISEKSEIFDDQFSVERPDGSNFTLKIRSTKLEDSAMYFCASSGEQTSLETQYFGPGTRLLVL.

This clone appeared a few times. The chain uses TRBV5-8 and TRBJ1-5; possible D gene TRBD1, 6 bases. The germline CDR1 and CDR2 sequences are SGHTS and YDEGEE. V shed 6 bases and J shed 9 bases, with 13 bases lying between them. This CDR3 region has 12 residues. Here the CDR3 reads CASNQGPRPQHF. CDR3 bases: TGTGCCAGCAACCAGGGGCCTCGGCCCCAGCATTTT.

V gene TRBV11-3 combines with J gene TRBJ2-3, with a tentative D call TRBD2 (6 bases). Trimming pared 5 bases from V and 3 bases from J, leaving 12 bases between. The germline V gene has CDR1 SGHNT and CDR2 YENEEA. The CDR3 extends over 14 amino acids. This chain's CDR3 is CASSAGGGTDTQYF. CDR3 bases: TGTGCCAGCAGCGCAGGTGGGGGGACAGATACGCAGTATTTT.

The genes are TRBV7-9 and TRBJ2-1, with 11 positions matching TRBD2. Germline-derived CDR1 and CDR2 are SEHNR and FQNEAQ (reference sequence). The trim removed 1 base at V and 5 bases at J, leaving 4 bases unmatched. The CDR3 contains 16 residues. The CDR3 sequence: CASSLVLGLADNEQFF. In nucleotides, the CDR3 is TGTGCCAGCAGCTTAGTTTTGGGACTAGCGGACAATGAGCAGTTCTTC.

The chain is built from TRBV19 and TRBJ1-5; D gene unclear. CDR1 is LNHDA, CDR2 SQIVND, per germline (reference sequence). The CDR3 consists of 16 residues. The V and J ends lost 6 bases and 0 bases respectively, with 15 bases between them. CDR3 in DNA: TGTGCCAGTAGCCTATCTGGAGGGTTTAGCAATCAGCCCCAGCATTTT. Translation: CASSLSGGFSNQPQHF.

The V gene is TRBV7-9, the J gene TRBJ1-5; weak D call: TRBD1 (6 bases). The V and J ends lost 0 bases and 2 bases respectively, with 11 bases between them. Germline CDR1 reads SEHNR; CDR2 reads FQNEAQ (reference sequence). This CDR3 comprises 16 residues. The DNA for the CDR3 is TGTGCCAGCAGCTTAGCGTGGGGGCCCGGCAATCAGCCCCAGCATTTT. This codes for CASSLAWGPGNQPQHF.

The V call is TRBV5-1, the J call TRBJ2-2, with TRBD2 matching 8 bases. Germline values: CDR1 SGHRS, CDR2 YFSETQ. This CDR3 contains 15 residues. V dropped 2 bases and J dropped 1; count of bases not matched to a gene: 1. The CDR3 DNA follows: TGCGCCAGCAGCTTTACTAGCGGGAACACCGGGGAGCTGTTTTTT. Its translation is CASSFTSGNTGELFF.

This chain joins TRBV27 and TRBJ1-3; D remains unclear. V was trimmed by 8 bases and J by 4 bases, leaving 9 bases between them. Germline CDR1 and CDR2: MNHEY and SMNVEV (reference sequence). The CDR3 contains 12 residues. The CDR3 loop is CASGDMGNTIYF. The CDR3 DNA reads TGTGCCAGCGGTGACATGGGAAACACCATATATTTT.

The chain recombines TRBV30 with TRBJ2-7; TRBD1 agrees at 7 bases. V lost 4 bases and J lost 0; bases outside the gene matches: 6. CDR3 length: 14 amino acids. Germline V gives CDR1 GTSNPN, CDR2 SVGIG (reference sequence). CDR3 loop: CAWTRDSPSYEQYF. The CDR3 nucleotides are TGTGCCTGGACGAGGGACAGTCCCTCCTACGAGCAGTACTTC.

The chain joins TRBV14 to TRBJ2-1; 15 nucleotides align to TRBD2. The germline CDR1 and CDR2 sequences are SGHDN and FVKESK. The CDR3 sequence is 15 residues long. V was pared by 6 bases and J by 8 bases, with 5 bases of the junction left unmatched. CDR3 region: CASSRTSGRGYEQFF. CDR3 in DNA: TGTGCCAGCAGTCGGACTAGCGGGAGGGGGTATGAGCAGTTCTTC.

About this clone: Other DNA sequences in the same sample also yield this CDR3. The chain has TRBV9 and TRBJ1-2; 8 bases fit TRBD1. V lost 3 bases and J lost 2; bases outside the gene matches: 0. Germline V gene lookup returns CDR1 SGDLS and CDR2 YYNGEE. The CDR3 has 13 amino acids. The CDR3 is CASSGTGNYGYTF. Written as DNA, the CDR3 is TGTGCCAGCAGCGGGACAGGGAACTATGGCTACACCTTC. Together with reference TRBV9 and TRBJ1-2, the CDR3 gives the full variable domain: DSGVTQTPKHLITATGQRVTLRCSPRSGDLSVYWYQQSLDQGLQFLIQYYNGEERAKGNILERFSAQQFPDLHSELNLSSLELGDSALYFCASSGTGNYGYTFGSGTRLTVV.

The rearrangement uses TRBV7-3 and TRBJ1-1; D remains unclear. The CDR3 is 14 residues long. V was pared by 2 bases and J by 1 base, with 8 bases between. The germline V gene encodes CDR1 SGHTA and CDR2 FQGTGA. The CDR3 DNA follows: TGTGCCAGCAGCTTAGGAGGGCCGAACACTGAAGCTTTCTTT. Residues: CASSLGGPNTEAFF.

The V and J genes are TRBV30 and TRBJ1-2; maybe TRBD1 (5 bases). The length of the CDR3 is 12 residues. The germline gives CDR1 GTSNPN, CDR2 SVGIG (reference sequence). Trimming took off 3 bases at V and 5 bases at J, with 10 bases between the two ends. The CDR3 nucleotides read TGTGCCTGGAGAGCCGGGACTTATGGCTACACCTTC. Protein: CAWRAGTYGYTF.

The rearrangement links TRBV14 to TRBJ2-7; TRBD1 aligns across 8 bases. After removal of 4 bases from V and 2 bases from J, the junction contained 4 bases not matched to a gene. Germline V gene sequence: CDR1 SGHDN, CDR2 FVKESK. This CDR3 is built from 14 residues. The DNA for the CDR3 is TGTGCCAGCAGCCTCTTGACAGGGGCCTACGAGCAGTACTTC. It yields the protein CASSLLTGAYEQYF.

This clone was seen only once. The V and J genes are TRBV5-1 and TRBJ2-2, with D perhaps TRBD2 (7 bases). The V gene's germline CDR1 is SGHRS and CDR2 YFSETQ. The CDR3 has 15 amino acids. The germline V and J ends were trimmed by 2 bases and 5 bases, with 13 bases remaining between them. CDR3 DNA sequence: TGCGCCAGCAGCTTAGGGGGGGCCGGTACCGGGGAGCTGTTTTTT. It encodes CASSLGGAGTGELFF. Based on the CDR3 plus reference TRBV5-1 and TRBJ2-2, the full variable domain is KAGVTQTPRYLIKTRGQQVTLSCSPISGHRSVSWYQQTPGQGLQFLFEYFSETQRNKGNFPGRFSGRQFSNSRSEMNVSTLELGDSALYLCASSLGGAGTGELFFGEGSRLTVL.

The rearrangement uses TRBV30 and TRBJ1-5; a possible D gene is TRBD1 (6 bases). The germline CDR1 and CDR2 sequences are GTSNPN and SVGIG (reference sequence). V was clipped by 5 bases and J by 6 bases, with 17 bases between them. The CDR3 consists of 14 residues. The CDR3, as DNA: TGTGCCTGGGGATCCGGGACAATCGGTCAGCCCCAGCATTTT. Its protein product is CAWGSGTIGQPQHF.

This clone was recorded only once. The chain uses TRBV7-9 and TRBJ1-5, with a tentative D call TRBD1 (5 bases). Germline-derived CDR1 and CDR2 are SEHNR and FQNEAQ (reference sequence). V was cut by 3 bases and J by 0 bases, with 12 bases left in between. This CDR3 is built from 16 residues. The DNA of the CDR3 is TGTGCCAGCAGCTTGGGAGGGGTTGGTAGCAATCAGCCCCAGCATTTT. Its protein product is CASSLGGVGSNQPQHF.

The chain uses TRBV7-9 and TRBJ1-2; tentatively, D is TRBD1 (5 bases). Per the germline V gene, CDR1 is SEHNR and CDR2 is FQNEAQ (reference sequence). The CDR3 contains 14 residues. Trimming removed 2 bases at V and 4 bases at J, with 11 bases between. The CDR3 loop reads CASSLTQAVYGYTF. CDR3 coding DNA: TGTGCCAGCAGCTTAACACAGGCTGTCTATGGCTACACCTTC.

The chain combines TRBV18 with TRBJ1-2; TRBD1 aligns across 8 bases. V lost 1 base to trimming and J lost 6 bases; unmatched junction nucleotides: 4. The CDR3 extends over 14 amino acids. The germline V gene has CDR1 KGHSH and CDR2 LQKENI. CDR3 loop: CASSPLLTGDGYTF. CDR3 coding DNA: TGTGCCAGCTCACCACTCTTGACAGGGGATGGCTACACCTTC.

DNA for the CDR3: TGTGCCAGTAGTCTCCGGGAGGAATCCTACAATGAGCAGTTCTTC. Protein: CASSLREESYNEQFF. The chain links TRBV19 to TRBJ2-1; 7 bases fit TRBD2. The germline V gene encodes CDR1 LNHDA and CDR2 SQIVND (reference sequence). V shed 5 bases, J shed 1 base, and the junction held 5 bases outside the gene matches. The CDR3 runs 15 residues.

The chain couples TRBV5-1 to TRBJ1-2; 8 nucleotides line up with TRBD1. This CDR3 region has 15 residues. Germline CDR1 and CDR2: SGHRS and YFSETQ. After removal of 4 bases from V and 6 bases from J, the junction contained 11 bases not matched to a gene. The CDR3 DNA is TGCGCCAGCAGCCTTGGACAGGGCGCCACCAATGGCTACACCTTC. This gives the protein CASSLGQGATNGYTF. The variable domain in full, with the rest retrieved from reference TRBV5-1 and TRBJ1-2, is KAGVTQTPRYLIKTRGQQVTLSCSPISGHRSVSWYQQTPGQGLQFLFEYFSETQRNKGNFPGRFSGRQFSNSRSEMNVSTLELGDSALYLCASSLGQGATNGYTFGSGTRLTVV.

The rearrangement joins TRBV4-3 to TRBJ2-1; TRBD2 matches at 10 bases. This CDR3 region has 17 residues. The germline CDR1 and CDR2 sequences are LGHNA and YSLEER. Germline trimming cut 4 bases from V and 8 bases from J; bases unmatched to any gene: 14. CDR3 nucleotide sequence: TGCGCCAGCAGCCGGGATCTGAGCGGGAGGGCCGAGGATGAGCAGTTCTTC. It encodes CASSRDLSGRAEDEQFF.

V gene TRBV6-5 combines with J gene TRBJ1-5; D gene unclear. The CDR3 has 14 amino acids. V was trimmed by 5 bases and J by 5 bases, leaving 13 bases between them. Germline V gene data show CDR1 as MNHEY and CDR2 as SVGAGI. In nucleotides, the CDR3 is TGTGCCAGCAGTCAACACAGCTACCATCAGCCCCAGCATTTT. It codes for CASSQHSYHQPQHF.

The rearrangement links TRBV19 to TRBJ1-5; D not resolved. The CDR3 length is 15 residues. The germline CDR1 and CDR2 sequences are LNHDA and SQIVND (reference sequence). Trimming took off 3 bases at V and 3 bases at J, with 12 bases between the two ends. The CDR3 sequence is CASSMITGFNQPQHF. CDR3 DNA sequence: TGTGCCAGTAGTATGATCACGGGTTTCAATCAGCCCCAGCATTTT.